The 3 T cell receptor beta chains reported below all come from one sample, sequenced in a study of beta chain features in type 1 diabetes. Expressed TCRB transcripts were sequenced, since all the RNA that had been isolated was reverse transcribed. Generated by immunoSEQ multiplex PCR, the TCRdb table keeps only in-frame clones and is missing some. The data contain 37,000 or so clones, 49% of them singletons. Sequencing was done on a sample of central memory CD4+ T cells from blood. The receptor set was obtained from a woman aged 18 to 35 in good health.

CDR3 region: CASSLGYSNMNTEAFF. The CDR3 DNA sequence: TGCGCCAGCAGCTTGGGTTACAGCAACATGAACACTGAAGCTTTCTTT. The chain links TRBV5-1 to TRBJ1-1; D remains unclear. Germline V gives CDR1 SGHRS, CDR2 YFSETQ. This CDR3 is built from 16 residues. V dropped 0 bases and J dropped 0 bases, with 12 bases sitting between them.

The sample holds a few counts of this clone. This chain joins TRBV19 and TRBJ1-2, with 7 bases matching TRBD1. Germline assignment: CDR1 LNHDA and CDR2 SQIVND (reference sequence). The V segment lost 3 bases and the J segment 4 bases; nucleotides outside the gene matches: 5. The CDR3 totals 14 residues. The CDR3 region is CASSIPGTAYGYTF. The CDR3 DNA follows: TGTGCCAGTAGTATCCCCGGGACAGCCTATGGCTACACCTTC. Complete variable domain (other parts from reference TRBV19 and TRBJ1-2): DGGITQSPKYLFRKEGQNVTLSCEQNLNHDAMYWYRQDPGQGLRLIYYSQIVNDFQKGDIAEGYSVSREKKESFPLTVTSAQKNPTAFYLCASSIPGTAYGYTFGSGTRLTVV.

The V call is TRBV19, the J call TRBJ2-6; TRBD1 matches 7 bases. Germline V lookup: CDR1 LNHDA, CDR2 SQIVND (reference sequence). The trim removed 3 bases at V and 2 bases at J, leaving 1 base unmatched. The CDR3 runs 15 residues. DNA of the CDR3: TGTGCCAGTAGTATTACAGGGGCTGGGGCCAACGTCCTGACTTTC. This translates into CASSITGAGANVLTF.